This entry features one TCR beta chain sequence. The sample comes from a study of blood T cell repertoires in COVID-19. About the study: Spain, Italy and the United States supplied samples that represented acute and convalescent COVID-19. Nucleic acid was either cDNA or gDNA, and it came from T cells, B-cell-depleted T cells, or PBMCs.

The CDR3 is 13 amino acids. CDR1 is SGDLS, CDR2 YYNGEE, per germline. Trimming stripped 5 bases from V and 8 bases from J, with 11 bases between. The table came from immunoSEQ multiplex PCR; TCRdb's copy has only in-frame clones and leaves some out. Of 95,000 to 150,000 clones listed, roughly 69% were seen once; the top ten hold roughly 2%. The chain has TRBV9 and TRBJ1-6; no definite D call. Sequenced sample: peripheral blood. The receptor comes from a woman aged 70 to 79 with acute or convalescent COVID-19. The CDR3 region has the DNA TGTGCCAGCAGACGGGGAAGAGATTCACCCCTCCACTTT. Its protein is CASRRGRDSPLHF.